These 3 T cell receptor beta chains were all obtained from the same sample, sequenced in a study of multiple sclerosis patients with progressive multifocal leukoencephalopathy. The time point is: time of PML onset. Sequencing was performed with immunoSEQ multiplex PCR; in TCRdb, only in-frame clones are kept and a portion is missing. The table records about 30,000 clones, about 85% of them present only once. Specimen: PBMCs, collected from a patient treated with natalizumab. The origin of the receptors is a woman aged 30 to 39 with progressive multifocal leukoencephalopathy.

The chain has TRBV7-2 and TRBJ2-2; 12 bases match TRBD2. The CDR3 consists of 15 residues. The germline CDR1 and CDR2 sequences are SGHTA and FQGNSA. V was pared by 2 bases and J by 7 bases, with 2 bases of the junction left unmatched. The CDR3 here is CASSLSSGRGGELFF. CDR3 sequence (DNA): TGTGCCAGCAGCTTATCTAGCGGGAGGGGCGGGGAGCTGTTTTTT.

A remark on this clone: At one end, the junction sequence differs from germline, possibly due to a read error. As DNA, the CDR3 is TGTGCTAGCAGCTTAGCGGAGACCGGGACAGGGGATGTGAGTGGGCTGGGGACTGAAGCTTTCTTT. Translation: CASSLAETGTGDVSGLGTEAFF. The chain links TRBV7-7 to TRBJ1-1; 10 nucleotides match TRBD1. Germline assignment: CDR1 SSHAT and CDR2 FNYEAQ (reference sequence). The CDR3 sequence is 22 residues long.

In its sample, this clone was seen once. The rearrangement links TRBV29-1 to TRBJ2-1, with 11 positions matching TRBD2. V lost 3 bases to trimming and J lost 0 bases; unmatched junction nucleotides: 7. CDR3 length: 17 residues. CDR1 SQVTM and CDR2 ANQGSEA come from the germline V gene. The DNA for the CDR3 is TGCAGCGTTGAGGGACTAGCGGAGAGTAGCTCCTACAATGAGCAGTTCTTC. It specifies CSVEGLAESSSYNEQFF.